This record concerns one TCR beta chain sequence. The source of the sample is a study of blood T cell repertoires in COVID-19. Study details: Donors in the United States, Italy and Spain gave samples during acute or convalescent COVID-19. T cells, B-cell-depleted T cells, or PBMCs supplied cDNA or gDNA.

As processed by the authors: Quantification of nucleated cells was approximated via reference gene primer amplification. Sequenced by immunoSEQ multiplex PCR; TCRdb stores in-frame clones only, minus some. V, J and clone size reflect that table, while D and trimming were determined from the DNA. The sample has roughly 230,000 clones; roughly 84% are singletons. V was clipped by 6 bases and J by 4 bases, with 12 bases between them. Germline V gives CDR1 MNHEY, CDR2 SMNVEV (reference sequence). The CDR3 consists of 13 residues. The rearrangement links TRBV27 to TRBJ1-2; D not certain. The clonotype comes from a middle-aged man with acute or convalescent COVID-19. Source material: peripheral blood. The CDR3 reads CASSQRRAYGYTF. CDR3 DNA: TGTGCCAGCAGCCAAAGGAGGGCCTATGGCTACACCTTC.